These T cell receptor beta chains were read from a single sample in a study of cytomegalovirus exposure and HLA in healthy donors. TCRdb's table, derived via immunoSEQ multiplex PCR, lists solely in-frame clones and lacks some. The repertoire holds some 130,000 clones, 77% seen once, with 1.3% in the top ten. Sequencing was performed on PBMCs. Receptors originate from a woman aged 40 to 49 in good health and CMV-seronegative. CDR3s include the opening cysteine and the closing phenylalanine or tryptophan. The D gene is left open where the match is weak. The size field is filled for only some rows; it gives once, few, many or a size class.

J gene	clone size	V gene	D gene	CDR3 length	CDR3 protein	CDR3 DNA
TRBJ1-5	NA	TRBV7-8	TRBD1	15	CASSLARGGHQPQHF	TGTGCCAGCAGCTTAGCAAGAGGGGGCCATCAGCCCCAGCATTTT
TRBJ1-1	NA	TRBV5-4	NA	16	CASSLGQRSMNTEAFF	TGTGCCAGCAGCTTGGGCCAGCGTTCTATGAACACTGAAGCTTTCTTT
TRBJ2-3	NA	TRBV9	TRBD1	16	CASSVDGQGPGDTQYF	TGTGCCAGCAGCGTAGATGGACAGGGGCCAGGAGATACGCAGTATTTT
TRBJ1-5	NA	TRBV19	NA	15	CASRVGGASNQPQHF	TGTGCCAGTCGCGTGGGGGGGGCGAGCAATCAGCCCCAGCATTTT
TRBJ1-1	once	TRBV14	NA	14	CASSQDGGWSEAFF	TGTGCCAGCAGCCAAGATGGAGGGTGGTCTGAAGCTTTCTTT
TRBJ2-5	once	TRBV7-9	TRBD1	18	CASSPAYPLTGGEETQYF	TGTGCCAGCAGCCCAGCTTATCCGCTCACAGGGGGCGAAGAGACCCAGTACTTC
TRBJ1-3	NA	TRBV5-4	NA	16	CASSLGASGSGNTIYF	TGTGCCAGCAGCTTGGGGGCTTCAGGGTCTGGAAACACCATATATTTT
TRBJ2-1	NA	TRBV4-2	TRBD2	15	CASSQPSGGDNEQFF	TGTGCCAGCAGCCAACCTAGCGGGGGGGACAATGAGCAGTTCTTC
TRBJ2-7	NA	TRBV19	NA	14	CASSIFGVSYEQYF	TGTGCCAGTAGTATCTTCGGGGTCTCCTACGAGCAGTACTTC
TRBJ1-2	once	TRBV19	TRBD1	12	CASTGEVHGCTF	TGTGCCAGCACAGGGGAGGTCCATGGCTGCACCTTC
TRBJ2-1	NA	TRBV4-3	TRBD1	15	CASSQEGQGYNEQFF	TGCGCCAGCAGCCAGGAGGGACAGGGGTACAATGAGCAGTTCTTC
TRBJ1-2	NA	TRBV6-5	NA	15	CASSYTPGPPSGYTF	TGTGCCAGCAGTTACACGCCAGGGCCTCCCTCGGGCTACACCTTC
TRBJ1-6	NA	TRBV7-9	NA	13	CASRDSYNSPLHF	TGTGCCAGCAGGGACAGCTATAATTCACCCCTCCACTTT
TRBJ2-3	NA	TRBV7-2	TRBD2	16	CASSYHWRGGPDTQYF	TGTGCCAGCAGCTACCACTGGCGGGGGGGCCCAGATACGCAGTATTTT
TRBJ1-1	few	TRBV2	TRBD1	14	CASRSDRGRTEAFF	TGTGCCAGCAGATCCGACAGGGGGCGAACTGAAGCTTTCTTT
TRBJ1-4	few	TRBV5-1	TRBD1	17	CASSLGPSGTAAGKLFF	TGCGCCAGCAGCTTGGGTCCATCCGGGACAGCCGCGGGAAAACTGTTTTTT
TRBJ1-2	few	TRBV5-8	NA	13	CASSQTANYGYTF	TGTGCCAGCAGCCAGACAGCTAACTATGGCTACACCTTC
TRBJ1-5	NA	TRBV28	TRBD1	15	CASSFRDRFHQPQHF	TGTGCCAGCAGTTTCCGGGACAGGTTTCATCAGCCCCAGCATTTT
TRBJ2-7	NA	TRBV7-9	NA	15	CASSDVAGLTYEQYF	TGTGCCAGCAGCGATGTGGCAGGGCTAACCTACGAGCAGTACTTC
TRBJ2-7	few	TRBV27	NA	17	CASSFMRTDYSSYEQYF	TGTGCCAGCAGTTTTATGAGGACAGATTACTCCTCCTACGAGCAGTACTTC
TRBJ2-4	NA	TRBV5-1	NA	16	CASSLGDGGPKNIQYF	TGCGCCAGCAGCTTGGGTGACGGGGGGCCGAAAAACATTCAGTACTTC
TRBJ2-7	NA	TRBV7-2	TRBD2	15	CASSLTSGAYYEQYF	TGTGCCAGCAGCTTGACTAGCGGGGCCTACTACGAGCAGTACTTC
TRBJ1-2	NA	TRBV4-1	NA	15	CASSPRSEGVHGYTF	TGCGCCAGCAGCCCAAGGAGTGAGGGGGTTCATGGCTACACCTTC
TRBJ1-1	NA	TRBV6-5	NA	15	CASSYGQGLNTEAFF	TGTGCCAGCAGTTACGGGCAGGGGCTGAACACTGAAGCTTTCTTT
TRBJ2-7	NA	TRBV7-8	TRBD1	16	CASSPTRGTGGDEQYF	TGTGCCAGCAGCCCAACTAGGGGGACAGGGGGCGACGAGCAGTACTTC